The rows below give T cell receptor beta chains drawn from one sample of a study of Graves' ophthalmopathy and Graves' hyperthyroidism. A single record per CDR3 protein comes from TCRdb applying MiXCR to the multiplex PCR reads. Here the sample spans some 200,000 distinct CDR3 sequences, 25% to 30% being singletons. The source material was peripheral blood. The source of these receptors is a man aged 50 or older with Graves' ophthalmopathy. Both conserved end residues are trimmed from each CDR3. Each record gives: V gene, clone size, CDR3 protein. Not all rows give a size; the values are once, few, many and, for expanded clones, a class.

TRBV29-1 | NA | SVPGGYEQY
TRBV5-1 | many | ASSLAGYSNQPQH
TRBV7-9 | many | ASSLLAGPYEQY
TRBV12-3/TRBV12-4 | NA | ASSLGLAGGPGYEQY
TRBV7-8 | NA | ATGLQWDRENIQY
TRBV12-3/TRBV12-4 | NA | ASSPNPGQGRYEQY
TRBV12-3/TRBV12-4 | many | ASSFQDSYEQY
TRBV19 | many | ASSTGRLGRVTYEQY
TRBV30 | NA | AWSVGGVDEQF
TRBV24-1 | many | ATPPNRLAKNIQY
TRBV7-9 | many | ASSHGQLYEQY
TRBV7-2 | many | ASSPGTGSSYEQY
TRBV7-8 | many | ASSLYIPPDTEAF
TRBV28 | many | ASSLLGDLSANVLT
TRBV15 | many | ATAGRQETQY
TRBV12-3/TRBV12-4 | many | ASSPRTGGAGEQY
TRBV11-2 | many | ASRQAIYEQY
TRBV6-1 | many | ASSYALRSDRGYHGYT
TRBV18 | many | ASSPRTRTAETQY
TRBV12-3/TRBV12-4 | many | ASGLSGTQY
TRBV24-1 | NA | ATSDSQAGGRRETQY
TRBV6-2/TRBV6-3 | many | ASSYSRGGGEQY
TRBV4-1 | many | ASSQNPGQGGGIQY
TRBV20-1 | many | SARDFAGGGYEQY
TRBV12-3/TRBV12-4 | many | ASSLGTASGANVLT
TRBV28 | many | ASSSLAGVGEQY
TRBV28 | many | ASSQWAVPQY
TRBV12-3/TRBV12-4 | many | ASSFPLRVRSYEQY
TRBV12-3/TRBV12-4 | many | ASSLGTSFAEQY
TRBV14 | many | ASSPRRIDRGNTIY
TRBV15 | many | ATSGGILDGTDTQY
TRBV4-1 | many | ASSQEYGYEQY
TRBV2 | many | ASSDPIAYEQY
TRBV6-2/TRBV6-3 | NA | ASTMDGSTGELF
TRBV28 | many | ASSFGTADGYT
TRBV6-5 | NA | ASSYSPGQGSTEAF
TRBV28 | many | ASRTGGNQPQH
TRBV10-3 | NA | AIRGAASNTEAF
TRBV20-1 | NA | SATGQRTSWAYEQY
TRBV11-2 | many | ASSLGGTGNQPQH
TRBV9 | many | ASSVRDRDYEQY
TRBV11-2 | many | ASSLDFPSYEQY
TRBV6-1 | many | ASSEARAGAGEQY
TRBV5-1 | many | ASGTLSPLH
TRBV28 | many | ASSPDGNSYEQY